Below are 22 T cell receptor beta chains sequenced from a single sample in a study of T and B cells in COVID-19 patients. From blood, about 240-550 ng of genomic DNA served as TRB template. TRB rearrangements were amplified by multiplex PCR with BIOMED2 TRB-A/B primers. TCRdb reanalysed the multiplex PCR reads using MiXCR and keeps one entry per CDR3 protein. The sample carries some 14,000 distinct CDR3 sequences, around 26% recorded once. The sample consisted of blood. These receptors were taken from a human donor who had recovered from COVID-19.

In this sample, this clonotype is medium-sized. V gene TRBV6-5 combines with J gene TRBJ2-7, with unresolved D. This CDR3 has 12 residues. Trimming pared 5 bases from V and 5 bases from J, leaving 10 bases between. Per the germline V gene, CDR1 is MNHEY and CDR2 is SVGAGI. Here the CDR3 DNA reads TGTGCCAGCAGTACAATGCGGAACGAGCAGTACTTC. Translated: CASSTMRNEQYF.

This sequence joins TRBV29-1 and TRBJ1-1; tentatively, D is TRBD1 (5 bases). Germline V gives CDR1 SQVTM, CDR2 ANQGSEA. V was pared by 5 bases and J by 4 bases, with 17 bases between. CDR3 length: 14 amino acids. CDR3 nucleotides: TGCAGCGTTAGGGGAGGGGTCAGAGGCACTGAAGCTTTCTTT. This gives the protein CSVRGGVRGTEAFF.

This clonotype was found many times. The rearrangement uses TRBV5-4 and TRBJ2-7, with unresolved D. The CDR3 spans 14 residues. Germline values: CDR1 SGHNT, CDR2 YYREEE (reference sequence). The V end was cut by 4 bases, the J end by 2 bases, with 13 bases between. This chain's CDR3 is CASSAAGQPYEQYF. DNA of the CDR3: TGTGCCAGCAGCGCGGCAGGCCAGCCCTACGAGCAGTACTTC.

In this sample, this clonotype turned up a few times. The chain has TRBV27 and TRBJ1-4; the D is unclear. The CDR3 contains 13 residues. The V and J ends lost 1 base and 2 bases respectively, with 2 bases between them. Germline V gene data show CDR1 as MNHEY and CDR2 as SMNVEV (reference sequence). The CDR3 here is CASSLYTNEKLFF. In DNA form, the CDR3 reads TGTGCCAGCAGTTTATACACTAATGAAAAACTGTTTTTT.

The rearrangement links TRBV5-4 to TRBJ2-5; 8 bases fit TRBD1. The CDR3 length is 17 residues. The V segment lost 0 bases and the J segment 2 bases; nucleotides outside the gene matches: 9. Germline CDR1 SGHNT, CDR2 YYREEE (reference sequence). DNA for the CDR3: TGTGCCAGCAGCTTGGGGACAGGGTTGTACGGGCAAGAGACCCAGTACTTC. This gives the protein CASSLGTGLYGQETQYF.

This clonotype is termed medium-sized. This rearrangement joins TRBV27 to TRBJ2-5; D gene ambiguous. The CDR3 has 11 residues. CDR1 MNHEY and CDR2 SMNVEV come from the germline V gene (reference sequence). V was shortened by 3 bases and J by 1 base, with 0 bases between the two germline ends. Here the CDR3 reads CASSFQETQYF. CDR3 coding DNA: TGTGCCAGCAGTTTCCAAGAGACCCAGTACTTC.

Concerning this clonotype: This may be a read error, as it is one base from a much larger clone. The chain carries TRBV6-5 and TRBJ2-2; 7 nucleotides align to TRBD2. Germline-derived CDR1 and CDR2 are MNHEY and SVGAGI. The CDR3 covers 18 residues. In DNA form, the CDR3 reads TGTGCCAGCAGTTACTATCCTCCCAACTCGGGAGGCACCGGGGAGCTGATTTTT. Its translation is CASSYYPPNSGGTGELIF.

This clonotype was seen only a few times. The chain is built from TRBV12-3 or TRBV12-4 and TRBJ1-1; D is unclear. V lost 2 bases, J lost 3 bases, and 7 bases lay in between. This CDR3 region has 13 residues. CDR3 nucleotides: TGTGCCAGCAGTTTAACCTCGCACACTGAAGCTTTCTTT. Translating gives CASSLTSHTEAFF.

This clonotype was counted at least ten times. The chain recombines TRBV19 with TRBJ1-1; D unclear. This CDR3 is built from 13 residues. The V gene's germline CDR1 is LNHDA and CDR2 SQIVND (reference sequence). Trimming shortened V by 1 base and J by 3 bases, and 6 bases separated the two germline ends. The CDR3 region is CASSIGLYTEAFF. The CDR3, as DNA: TGTGCCAGTAGTATAGGACTGTACACTGAAGCTTTCTTT.

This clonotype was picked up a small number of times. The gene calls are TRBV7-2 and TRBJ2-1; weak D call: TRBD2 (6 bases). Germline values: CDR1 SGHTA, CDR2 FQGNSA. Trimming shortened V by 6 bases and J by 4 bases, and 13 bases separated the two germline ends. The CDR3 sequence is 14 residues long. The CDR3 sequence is CASRKWGLYNEQFF. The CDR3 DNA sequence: TGTGCCAGCAGAAAATGGGGACTGTACAATGAGCAGTTCTTC.

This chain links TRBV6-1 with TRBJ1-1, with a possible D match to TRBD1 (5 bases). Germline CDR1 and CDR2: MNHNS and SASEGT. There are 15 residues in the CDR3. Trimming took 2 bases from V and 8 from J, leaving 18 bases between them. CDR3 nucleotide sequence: TGTGCCAGCAGTGAAAAGGGCGGAGGCAGGGCGGAAGCTTTCTTT. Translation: CASSEKGGGRAEAFF.

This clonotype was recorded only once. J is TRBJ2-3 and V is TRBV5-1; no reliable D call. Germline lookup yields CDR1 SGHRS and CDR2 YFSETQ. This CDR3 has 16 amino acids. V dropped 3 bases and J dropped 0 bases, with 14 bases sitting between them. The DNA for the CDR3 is TGCGCCAGCAGCTCCTCGTCTTTCACTAGCACAGATACGCAGTATTTT. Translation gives CASSSSSFTSTDTQYF.

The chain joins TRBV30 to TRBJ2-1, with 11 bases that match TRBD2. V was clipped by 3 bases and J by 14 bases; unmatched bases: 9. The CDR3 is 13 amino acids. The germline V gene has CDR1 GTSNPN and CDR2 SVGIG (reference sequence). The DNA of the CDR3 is TGTGCCTGGAGCCAAACTAGCGGGGGACGGGAGTTCTTC. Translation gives CAWSQTSGGREFF.

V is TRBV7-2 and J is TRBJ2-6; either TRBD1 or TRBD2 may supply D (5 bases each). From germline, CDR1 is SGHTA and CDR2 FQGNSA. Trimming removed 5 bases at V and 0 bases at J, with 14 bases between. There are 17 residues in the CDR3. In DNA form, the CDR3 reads TGTGCCAGCAGCGGAACCGGGACCCGCTCTGGGGCCAACGTCCTGACTTTC. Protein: CASSGTGTRSGANVLTF. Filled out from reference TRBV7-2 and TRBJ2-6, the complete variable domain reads GAGVSQSPSNKVTEKGKDVELRCDPISGHTALYWYRQSLGQGLEFLIYFQGNSAPDKSGLPSDRFSAERTGGSVSTLTIQRTQQEDSAVYLCASSGTGTRSGANVLTFGAGSRLTVL.

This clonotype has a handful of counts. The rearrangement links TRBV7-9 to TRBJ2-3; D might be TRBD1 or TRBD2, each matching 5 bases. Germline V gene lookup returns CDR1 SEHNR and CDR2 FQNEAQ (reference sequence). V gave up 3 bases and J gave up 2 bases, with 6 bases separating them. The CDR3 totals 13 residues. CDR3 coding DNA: TGTGCCAGCAGCTTGGGACCCACAGATACGCAGTATTTT. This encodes CASSLGPTDTQYF.

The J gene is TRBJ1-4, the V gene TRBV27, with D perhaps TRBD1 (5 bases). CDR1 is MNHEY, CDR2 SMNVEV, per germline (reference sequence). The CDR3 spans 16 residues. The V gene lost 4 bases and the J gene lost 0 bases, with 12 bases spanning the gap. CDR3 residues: CASSWGNRATNEKLFF. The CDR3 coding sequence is TGTGCCAGCAGTTGGGGGAATCGAGCAACTAATGAAAAACTGTTTTTT. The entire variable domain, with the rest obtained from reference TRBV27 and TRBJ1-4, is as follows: EAQVTQNPRYLITVTGKKLTVTCSQNMNHEYMSWYRQDPGLGLRQIYYSMNVEVTDKGDVPEGYKVSRKEKRNFPLILESPSPNQTSLYFCASSWGNRATNEKLFFGSGTQLSVL.

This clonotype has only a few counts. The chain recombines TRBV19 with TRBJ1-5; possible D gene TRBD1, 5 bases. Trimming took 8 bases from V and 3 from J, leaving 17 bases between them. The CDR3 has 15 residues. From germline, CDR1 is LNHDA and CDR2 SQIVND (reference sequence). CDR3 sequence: CASRLQGRDNQPQHF. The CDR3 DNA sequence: TGTGCCAGTCGACTGCAGGGCAGGGACAATCAGCCCCAGCATTTT.

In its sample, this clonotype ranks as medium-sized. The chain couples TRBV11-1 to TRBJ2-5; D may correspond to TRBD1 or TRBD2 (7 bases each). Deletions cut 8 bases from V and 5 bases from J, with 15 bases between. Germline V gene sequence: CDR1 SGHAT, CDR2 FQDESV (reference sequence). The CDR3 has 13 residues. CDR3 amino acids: CASQGGQRETQYF. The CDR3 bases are TGTGCCAGCCAGGGGGGGCAGAGGGAGACCCAGTACTTC.

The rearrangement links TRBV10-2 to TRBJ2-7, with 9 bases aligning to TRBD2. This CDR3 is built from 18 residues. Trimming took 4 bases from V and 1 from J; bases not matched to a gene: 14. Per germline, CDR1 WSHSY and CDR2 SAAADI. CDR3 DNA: TGCGCCAGCAGTGCAGTAGCGGGAGATCCACTAAATTCCTACGAGCAGTACTTC. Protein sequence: CASSAVAGDPLNSYEQYF.

In DNA form, the CDR3 reads TGTGCCAGCAGTTTGGGGGGGCACCTCTCAGATACGCAGTATTTT. Its translation is CASSLGGHLSDTQYF. The rearrangement joins TRBV28 to TRBJ2-3; a possible D gene is TRBD2 (7 bases). The CDR3 is 15 amino acids. The ends were cut back, 3 bases at V and 4 bases at J, with 14 bases in the middle. Germline values: CDR1 MDHEN, CDR2 SYDVKM.

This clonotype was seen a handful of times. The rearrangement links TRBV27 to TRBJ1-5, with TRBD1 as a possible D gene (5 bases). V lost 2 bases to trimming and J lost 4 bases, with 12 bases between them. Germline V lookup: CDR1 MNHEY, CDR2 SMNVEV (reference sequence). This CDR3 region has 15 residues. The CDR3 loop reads CASSLQGLGNQPQHF. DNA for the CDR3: TGTGCCAGCAGTTTACAGGGCCTCGGGAATCAGCCCCAGCATTTT.

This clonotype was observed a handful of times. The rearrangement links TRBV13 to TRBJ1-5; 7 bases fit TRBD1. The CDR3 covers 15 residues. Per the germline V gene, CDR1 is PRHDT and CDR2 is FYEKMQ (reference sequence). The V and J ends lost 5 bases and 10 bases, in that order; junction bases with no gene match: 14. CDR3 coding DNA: TGTGCCAGCAGCCTTTCCGACAGGGATGGTGATCCCCAGCATTTT. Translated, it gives CASSLSDRDGDPQHF.